This T cell receptor beta chain was identified in a study of T cells in women clearing cervical HPV infection (dated 2018 in TCRdb). Concerning the study at large: The cases were 25 to 30 women with histologically confirmed HPV16-related CIN3 or worse, and 2 of those women had invasive cancers. Since HLA typing was available for only a few women, HLA type could not be ruled out as a confounder. The parent cohort enrolled 10,000 to 13,000 women aged 18 or older in Guanacaste, Costa Rica, during about 1992 to 1994 and followed them for more than 6 years. Median age was approximately 30 years in cases versus approximately 37 in controls, and baseline characteristics did not differ significantly. For cases, the median interval between lesion detection and blood sampling was roughly 140 days, with an interquartile range of roughly 80 to 230 days. The approximately 26 controls were women who cleared a single incident HPV16 infection within 12 months without developing precancer or cancer. Cases and controls were matched on year of sample collection and on age within five years. Five blinded duplicates per group were added as quality controls, giving some 60 samples: 50 or so participants and 10 replicates. Blood from cases was collected at the visit at which the lesion was first identified, whereas blood from controls was collected once infection was no longer detected. This exploratory proof-of-principle case-control study, nested within the Guanacaste HPV Natural History Study in Costa Rica, compared TCR repertoires among women with different cervical HPV16 outcomes. Here is what the overall study found, with its caveats: Lower TRBV6-7 relative abundance was observed in cases than in controls (around 0.1% versus 0.15%; Bonferroni P = 0.0008). Across sequencing depths, CIN3+ cases showed significantly higher TCR repertoire richness than controls, but evenness did not differ between the groups. T-cell numbers per sample were unknown, so richness differences could reflect varying T-cell content rather than repertoire biology. Because of the cross-sectional design, the study could not determine whether the associations came before infection or resulted from infection, and neither effector/memory subsets nor HPV-specific T cells were isolated. Random forest classifiers that combined richness and V gene abundances separated cases from controls with an estimated AUC of roughly 0.83.

There are 10 amino acids in the CDR3, from cysteine to phenylalanine inclusive. The DNA shown is the part of the CDR3 that was read: 21 bases, in frame from base 1. The germline V gene supplies CDR1 KGHSH and CDR2 LQKENI. Using the immunoSEQ assay, multiplex PCR amplified TCR beta CDR3 regions from an average of roughly 1,200 ng of genomic DNA per sample. Primer bias was corrected in the assay by using a complete synthetic TCR repertoire to establish an amplification baseline. The amplicons were sequenced on the Illumina platform. From the authors' description of their analysis: Sequences were error-corrected by clustering with frequency ratios and a modified nearest-neighbor algorithm and were then analyzed in the immunoSEQ Analyzer with IMGT gene definitions. TCR richness and evenness were averaged over 20 rarefaction repeats at each rarefaction depth, excluding samples with fewer sequences than the depth. V, D and J gene relative abundances were compared between groups with Wilcoxon rank sum tests, applying FDR correction. For the blinded duplicates, the intraclass correlation was nearly 96% for TCR richness and averaged about 76% across around 61 gene segments. The source is immuneACCESS, and TCRdb retained only in-frame sequences with V and J called. Part of the clones is not carried over; for the studies checked, unresolved V genes explain less than half of this, and the remainder is unexplained. V, J and clone size derive from that table, while D and trimming were established from the DNA sequence. Per the sample table, the count is tens of thousands of clones. Jointly, the top ten make up roughly 1.2% of the sample.

Every participant had a single incident cervical HPV16 infection, and prevalent HPV16 infections were excluded. Cervical HPV DNA was detected with MY09/MY11 PCR, and genotyping was done by dot-blot hybridization. Fifteen mL of heparinized blood were centrifuged, and the buffy coat was split into aliquots, frozen at -30 degrees C, and then kept at -80 degrees C. QIAGEN kits were used to extract genomic DNA from the buffy coat specimens. About this clone itself: Its antigen is still unknown. The CDR3 is cut off 3 residues early in the read; its end comes from the germline J gene.

This TCR was recovered from a woman between 18 and 75 years old with a cervical HPV16 infection that either progressed to CIN3+ or cleared (not recorded which). The chain couples TRBV18 to TRBJ1-2; the D gene lacks a confident call. The material sequenced was blood buffy coat. CDR3 loop: CASSADTYTF. Partial CDR3 DNA: TGTGCCAGCTCTGCGGATACC.